A selection of T cell receptor beta chains follows, all from one sample in a study of PD-L1 blockade in urothelial cancer. The method was immunoSEQ multiplex PCR; TCRdb's version includes in-frame clones alone and lacks a portion of them. The repertoire consists of tens of thousands of clones, with 90% to 95% occurring once and the leading ten covering around a tenth. The material sequenced was PBMCs, taken around atezolizumab (anti-PD-L1) treatment. These receptors all stem from a man aged 55 to 69 with urothelial cancer. Both conserved end residues are part of each CDR3. Each record gives: CDR3 DNA, CDR3 protein, V gene, J gene, D gene, clone size. A D gene is named only where the DNA matches it firmly. Clone size is shown for a subset of rows, as once, few, many or a class of expanded clone.

CDR3nt: TGTGCCAGCAGCGTAGATGGAGCGGGAGCCTACGAGCAGTACTTC
CDR3aa: CASSVDGAGAYEQYF
v_gene: TRBV9
j_gene: TRBJ2-7
d_gene: TRBD2
abundance: .

CDR3nt: TGCAGCGTATCCAGGACAGCGATTTGGGGGGAGCAGTACTTC
CDR3aa: CSVSRTAIWGEQYF
v_gene: TRBV29-1
j_gene: TRBJ2-7
d_gene: .
abundance: once

CDR3nt: TGTGCCAGCAGAGCGTTGGGATGGGACAGGGAAGCTTTCTTT
CDR3aa: CASRALGWDREAFF
v_gene: TRBV2
j_gene: TRBJ1-1
d_gene: TRBD1
abundance: .

CDR3nt: TGCGCCAGCAGCCGCGGACAGGGGGGGGTCCAAGAGACCCAGTACTTC
CDR3aa: CASSRGQGGVQETQYF
v_gene: TRBV5-1
j_gene: TRBJ2-5
d_gene: TRBD1
abundance: once

CDR3nt: TGTGCCATCAGTCCCCGACAGGGATTCTATGGCTACACCTTC
CDR3aa: CAISPRQGFYGYTF
v_gene: TRBV10-3
j_gene: TRBJ1-2
d_gene: TRBD1
abundance: .

CDR3nt: TGTGCCAGCAGTGAAGGGAGGGGGGGGTATGGCTACACCTTC
CDR3aa: CASSEGRGGYGYTF
v_gene: TRBV6-1
j_gene: TRBJ1-2
d_gene: .
abundance: once

CDR3nt: TGCGCCAGCAGCTTGGATCGAGCGGAAAAACTGTTTTTT
CDR3aa: CASSLDRAEKLFF
v_gene: TRBV5-1
j_gene: TRBJ1-4
d_gene: .
abundance: .

CDR3nt: TGTGCCAGCAGCGAAACACTAGCGGGGCAAGAGACCCAGTACTTC
CDR3aa: CASSETLAGQETQYF
v_gene: TRBV5-4
j_gene: TRBJ2-5
d_gene: TRBD2
abundance: .

CDR3nt: TGTGCCAGCAGCTTAGATCACGGAGATACGCAGTATTTT
CDR3aa: CASSLDHGDTQYF
v_gene: TRBV11-2
j_gene: TRBJ2-3
d_gene: .
abundance: .

CDR3nt: TGTGCCAGTAGTCCCAGGATAGAAGAGACCCAGTACTTC
CDR3aa: CASSPRIEETQYF
v_gene: TRBV19
j_gene: TRBJ2-5
d_gene: .
abundance: .

CDR3nt: TGTGCCAGCAGCATGGACAGGGGCCGGCCCCAGCATTTT
CDR3aa: CASSMDRGRPQHF
v_gene: TRBV7-3
j_gene: TRBJ1-5
d_gene: TRBD1
abundance: .

CDR3nt: TGTGCCAGCAGCTCTAGCACCGGACTAGCGGGGGCTGAAGATACGCAGTATTTT
CDR3aa: CASSSSTGLAGAEDTQYF
v_gene: TRBV7-9
j_gene: TRBJ2-3
d_gene: TRBD2
abundance: .

CDR3nt: TGCGCCAGCAGCCACAATCGAGCGGGGGCGACAGATACGCAGTATTTT
CDR3aa: CASSHNRAGATDTQYF
v_gene: TRBV4-3
j_gene: TRBJ2-3
d_gene: TRBD2
abundance: .

CDR3nt: TGTGCCAGCAGCCCCTTTATTAGCTCGATTACCGAGCAGTACTTC
CDR3aa: CASSPFISSITEQYF
v_gene: TRBV4-2
j_gene: TRBJ2-7
d_gene: .
abundance: .

CDR3nt: TGTGCCAGCAGTCCCACAAGAACACAGGGTGAAAAACTGTTTTTT
CDR3aa: CASSPTRTQGEKLFF
v_gene: TRBV27
j_gene: TRBJ1-4
d_gene: .
abundance: .

CDR3nt: TGCGCCAGCAGCTTGACTAGCGGGGTAGCCGGGGAGCTGTTTTTT
CDR3aa: CASSLTSGVAGELFF
v_gene: TRBV5-1
j_gene: TRBJ2-2
d_gene: TRBD2
abundance: .

CDR3nt: TGCGCCAGCAGCCGAAAGTCCCGCAGTTCACCCCTCCACTTT
CDR3aa: CASSRKSRSSPLHF
v_gene: TRBV4-3
j_gene: TRBJ1-6
d_gene: .
abundance: few

CDR3nt: TGCGCCAGCAGCCAAGATTCGGGAGCCCACCAGTATTTT
CDR3aa: CASSQDSGAHQYF
v_gene: TRBV4-3
j_gene: TRBJ2-3
d_gene: .
abundance: .

CDR3nt: TGTGCCTGGAGGCTCGGGGGGGACAGCACAGATACGCAGTATTTT
CDR3aa: CAWRLGGDSTDTQYF
v_gene: TRBV30
j_gene: TRBJ2-3
d_gene: TRBD2
abundance: .

CDR3nt: TGTGCCAGCAGCGTAGAGGGGACTAGCGGGGAGACCCAGTACTTC
CDR3aa: CASSVEGTSGETQYF
v_gene: TRBV9
j_gene: TRBJ2-5
d_gene: TRBD2
abundance: .

CDR3nt: TGTGCCAGCAGCCCAGGACTGTCCGAAAGCACAGATACGCAGTATTTT
CDR3aa: CASSPGLSESTDTQYF
v_gene: TRBV9
j_gene: TRBJ2-3
d_gene: .
abundance: .

CDR3nt: TGCGCCAGCAGCTACAGGGGAAGATATGGCTACACCTTC
CDR3aa: CASSYRGRYGYTF
v_gene: TRBV23-1
j_gene: TRBJ1-2
d_gene: TRBD1
abundance: .

CDR3nt: TGCGCCAGCAGCCCCGACACAGGGTCCGAGCAGTACTTC
CDR3aa: CASSPDTGSEQYF
v_gene: TRBV4-3
j_gene: TRBJ2-7
d_gene: .
abundance: few

CDR3nt: TGTGCCTGGAGTGGTAGCGGACGCCTCTACGAGCAGTACTTC
CDR3aa: CAWSGSGRLYEQYF
v_gene: TRBV30
j_gene: TRBJ2-7
d_gene: .
abundance: .

CDR3nt: TGTGCCAGCAGCGCGCAGGGATACGGCTACACCTTC
CDR3aa: CASSAQGYGYTF
v_gene: TRBV7-8
j_gene: TRBJ1-2
d_gene: .
abundance: .

CDR3nt: TGTGCCAGCAGAGATCCGGGACTAGCGGGGAGCTCCTACAATGAGCAGTTCTTC
CDR3aa: CASRDPGLAGSSYNEQFF
v_gene: TRBV7-2
j_gene: TRBJ2-1
d_gene: TRBD2
abundance: .

CDR3nt: TGTGCCAGCAGCTTGAAAGGCGGGAGGCGGTACAATGAGCAGTTCTTC
CDR3aa: CASSLKGGRRYNEQFF
v_gene: TRBV5-6
j_gene: TRBJ2-1
d_gene: TRBD2
abundance: .

CDR3nt: TGCGCCAGCAGCCATGGGCCCGGGACAGGGGCCTACGAGCAGTACTTC
CDR3aa: CASSHGPGTGAYEQYF
v_gene: TRBV4-3
j_gene: TRBJ2-7
d_gene: TRBD1
abundance: .

CDR3nt: TGTGCCAGCAGCCTTAACAGGGCCCCCAACTATGGCTACACCTTC
CDR3aa: CASSLNRAPNYGYTF
v_gene: TRBV27
j_gene: TRBJ1-2
d_gene: .
abundance: .

CDR3nt: TGTGCCAGCAGTCTCACAGGGGTAGGTCAGCCCCAGCATTTT
CDR3aa: CASSLTGVGQPQHF
v_gene: TRBV28
j_gene: TRBJ1-5
d_gene: TRBD1
abundance: .

CDR3nt: TGTGCCAGCAGTGAATATAGTCGAGGTTCTAGTGACTACACCTTC
CDR3aa: CASSEYSRGSSDYTF
v_gene: TRBV6-1
j_gene: TRBJ1-2
d_gene: .
abundance: few

CDR3nt: TGTGCCAGCAGCTTTGGACAGGGGGTCCAAGAGACCCAGTACTTC
CDR3aa: CASSFGQGVQETQYF
v_gene: TRBV7-2
j_gene: TRBJ2-5
d_gene: TRBD1
abundance: .

CDR3nt: TGTGCCAGCAGCTTAATATGGGACAGGGGGTCCCATGGCTACACCTTC
CDR3aa: CASSLIWDRGSHGYTF
v_gene: TRBV11-3
j_gene: TRBJ1-2
d_gene: TRBD1
abundance: .

CDR3nt: TGCGCCAGCAGCTTGGCGGGACAGGGGGGTAGCGAGCAGTACTTC
CDR3aa: CASSLAGQGGSEQYF
v_gene: TRBV5-1
j_gene: TRBJ2-7
d_gene: TRBD1
abundance: .

CDR3nt: TGCGCCAGCAGCTACGGGAGGGACAGGGGAGAAGAGACCCAGTACTTC
CDR3aa: CASSYGRDRGEETQYF
v_gene: TRBV4-3
j_gene: TRBJ2-5
d_gene: TRBD1
abundance: .

CDR3nt: TGTGCCAGCAGTCGAATGGACATCCACAAGATTGCGTTATATAGCAATCAGCCCCAGCATTTT
CDR3aa: CASSRMDIHKIALYSNQPQHF
v_gene: TRBV2
j_gene: TRBJ1-5
d_gene: .
abundance: .

CDR3nt: TGTGCCAGCTCGCCCGGGACAGGCCGGGATACTGGAAACACCATATATTTT
CDR3aa: CASSPGTGRDTGNTIYF
v_gene: TRBV18
j_gene: TRBJ1-3
d_gene: TRBD1
abundance: .